This TCR beta chain was obtained from a study of shared clonotypes between healthy human individuals. Only in-frame clones appear in the TCRdb table, and some are missing; sequencing was by immunoSEQ multiplex PCR. In the table there are about 2.1 million clones, 93% of which are singletons. Points from the study as a whole: Clonotypes which were not shared had lower generation probabilities than clonotypes that all four donors shared.

Germline assignment: CDR1 SGHAT and CDR2 FQNNGV. V was shortened by 1 base and J by 8 bases, with 12 bases between the two germline ends. The CDR3 is made up of 14 amino acids. Points on this clone: No antigen is known for it.

Naive CD8 cells comprised CD45RO-negative, CCR7-positively selected cells, excluding terminally differentiated effector memory CD45RA+ cells. V is TRBV11-2 and J is TRBJ2-1; no definite D call. The receptor's source is a man aged 18 to 30 in good health. Some clones in this sample may be carry-over from other donors' samples. Sequencing input: naive CD8+ T cells from PBMCs. CDR3 residues: CASSLGSRAHEQFF. CDR3 nucleotide sequence: TGTGCCAGCAGCTTAGGATCAAGGGCCCATGAGCAGTTCTTC.